What follows describes a single TCR beta chain. Its specificity is unknown. The sort gate was single viable CD3+CD4+CD8-CD45RO+ cells for memory CD4+ T cells. Positive selection with CD4 microbeads enriched total CD4+ T cells. These data are taken from a study of memory CD4+ T cells and cytomegalovirus serostatus. Study-wide context: Healthy Belgian adult donors included about 10 CMV-positive and 24 CMV-negative people.

Study-wide results and limits: About 40% of the roughly 160 known CMV-associated TCRbeta sequences appeared in CD4+ memory.

TCRdb keeps only in-frame clones here, not all; method: immunoSEQ multiplex PCR. The sample records approximately 46,000 clones, around 77% being singletons. The material sequenced was memory CD4+ T cells from blood. The sequence was collected from an adult in good health and CMV-seronegative.

The CDR3 is CASSPGGGPNYNEQFF. The CDR3 DNA reads TGTGCCAGCAGCCCTGGGGGCGGGCCCAATTACAATGAGCAGTTCTTC. The chain is built from TRBV7-3 and TRBJ2-1; D is possibly TRBD1 (6 bases). V lost 5 bases to trimming and J lost 4 bases, with 18 bases between them. Germline CDR1 is SGHTA and CDR2 is FQGTGA. The CDR3 loop spans 16 amino acids.